Shown below are 5 T cell receptor beta chains from a single sample sequenced in a study of blood T cell repertoires in COVID-19. Some clones are missing from TCRdb's copy, which holds only in-frame ones; the method was immunoSEQ multiplex PCR. The sample lists 200,000 to 250,000 clones, 80% occurring once. The sequenced sample consisted of PBMCs or T cells enriched from blood (not recorded which). Source of these receptors: a woman aged 40 to 49 with acute COVID-19.

The chain uses TRBV15 and TRBJ2-7; D remains ambiguous. This CDR3 spans 14 amino acids. CDR1 is LNHNV, CDR2 YYDKDF, per germline (reference sequence). V was trimmed by 0 bases and J by 2 bases, leaving 8 bases between them. CDR3 coding DNA: TGTGCCACCAGCAGAGATCTAGAAGCCTACGAGCAGTACTTC. Its translation: CATSRDLEAYEQYF.

The genes are TRBV30 and TRBJ1-4, with 8 positions matching TRBD1. CDR3 length: 15 amino acids. V lost 0 bases to trimming and J lost 8 bases; unmatched junction nucleotides: 8. Germline V gives CDR1 GTSNPN, CDR2 SVGIG (reference sequence). CDR3 nucleotide sequence: TGTGCCTGGAGTGTAGGCGCAGGGGGCGCCGAAAAACTGTTTTTT. Translated, it gives CAWSVGAGGAEKLFF.

DNA for the CDR3: TGTGCCAGCAGCCTGACAACCTTGATGAACACTGAAGCTTTCTTT. Translating it yields CASSLTTLMNTEAFF. The J gene is TRBJ1-1, the V gene TRBV7-8, with unresolved D. Trimming shortened V by 5 bases and J by 0 bases, and 13 bases separated the two germline ends. Germline CDR1 is SGHVS and CDR2 is FQNEAQ. There are 15 residues in the CDR3.

The chain is built from TRBV5-1 and TRBJ1-1, with 8 bases identical to TRBD1. V was pared by 4 bases and J by 5 bases, with 10 bases of the junction left unmatched. This CDR3 region has 15 residues. Germline CDR1 SGHRS, CDR2 YFSETQ. CDR3 sequence (DNA): TGCGCCAGCAGCCAAGACAGGGGTTTAGGGACTGAAGCTTTCTTT. It encodes CASSQDRGLGTEAFF.

The V gene is TRBV28, the J gene TRBJ2-7, with 9 bases aligning to TRBD1. CDR3 length equals 15 residues. CDR1 and CDR2 (germline): MDHEN, SYDVKM. The V segment lost 7 bases and the J segment 0 bases; nucleotides outside the gene matches: 7. The CDR3 nucleotides are TGTGCCAGCACCAGCTCGGGACAGGGCTCCTACGAGCAGTACTTC. It is translated as CASTSSGQGSYEQYF.